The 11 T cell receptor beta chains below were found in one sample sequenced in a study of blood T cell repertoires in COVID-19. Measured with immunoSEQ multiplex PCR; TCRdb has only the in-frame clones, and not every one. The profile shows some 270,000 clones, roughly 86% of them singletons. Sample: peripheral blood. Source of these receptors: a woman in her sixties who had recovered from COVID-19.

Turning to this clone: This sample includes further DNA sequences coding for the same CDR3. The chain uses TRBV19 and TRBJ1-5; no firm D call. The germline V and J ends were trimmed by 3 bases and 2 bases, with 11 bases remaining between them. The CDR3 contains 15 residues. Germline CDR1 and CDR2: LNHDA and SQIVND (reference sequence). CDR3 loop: CASSIRGSGNQPQHF. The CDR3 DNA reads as TGTGCCAGTAGTATCCGGGGATCCGGCAATCAGCCCCAGCATTTT.

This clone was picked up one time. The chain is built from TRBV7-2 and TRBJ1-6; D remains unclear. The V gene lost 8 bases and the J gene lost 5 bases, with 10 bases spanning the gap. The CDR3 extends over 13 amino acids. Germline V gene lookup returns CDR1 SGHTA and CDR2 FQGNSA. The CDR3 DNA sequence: TGTGCCAGCTTGAGAGGAAATAATTCACCCCTCCACTTT. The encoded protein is CASLRGNNSPLHF.

This CDR3 reads CASSDNVWGGTEAFF. CDR3 DNA sequence: TGTGCCAGCAGCGACAATGTATGGGGAGGCACTGAAGCTTTCTTT. The chain joins TRBV14 to TRBJ1-1; D gene ambiguous. The CDR3 spans 15 residues. Germline lookup yields CDR1 SGHDN and CDR2 FVKESK. V was trimmed by 5 bases and J by 4 bases, leaving 17 bases between them.

The CDR3 DNA follows: TGTGCCAGTAGTATGAGAAGGATCGAGGACACTGAAGCTTTCTTT. Amino acids: CASSMRRIEDTEAFF. The rearrangement links TRBV19 to TRBJ1-1, with unresolved D. Trimming left V 3 bases short and J 3 bases short, with 14 bases between. CDR3 size: 15 residues. The germline CDR1 and CDR2 sequences are LNHDA and SQIVND (reference sequence).

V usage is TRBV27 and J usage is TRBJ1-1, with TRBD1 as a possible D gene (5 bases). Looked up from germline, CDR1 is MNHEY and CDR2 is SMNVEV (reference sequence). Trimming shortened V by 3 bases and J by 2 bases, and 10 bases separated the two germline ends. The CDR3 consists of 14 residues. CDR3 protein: CASSFRGGNTEAFF. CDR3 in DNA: TGTGCCAGCAGTTTTCGCGGGGGTAACACTGAAGCTTTCTTT.

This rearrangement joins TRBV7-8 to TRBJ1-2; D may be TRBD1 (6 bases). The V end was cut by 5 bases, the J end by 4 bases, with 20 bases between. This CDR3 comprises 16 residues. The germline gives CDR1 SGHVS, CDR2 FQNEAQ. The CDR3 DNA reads TGTGCCAGCAGCCCGAGCAGCACACAGGGCAGCTATGGCTACACCTTC. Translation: CASSPSSTQGSYGYTF.

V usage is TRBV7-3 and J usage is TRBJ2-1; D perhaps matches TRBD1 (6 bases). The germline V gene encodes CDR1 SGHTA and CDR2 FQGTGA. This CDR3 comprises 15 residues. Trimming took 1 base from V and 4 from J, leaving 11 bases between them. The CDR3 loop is CASSLSRDTYNEQFF. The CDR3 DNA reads TGTGCCAGCAGCTTAAGTCGGGACACTTACAATGAGCAGTTCTTC.

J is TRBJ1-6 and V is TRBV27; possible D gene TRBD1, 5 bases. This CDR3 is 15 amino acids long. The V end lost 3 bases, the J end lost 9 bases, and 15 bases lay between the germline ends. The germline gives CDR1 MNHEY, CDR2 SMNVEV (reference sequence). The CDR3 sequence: CASSLEGRVSSPLHF. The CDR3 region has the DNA TGTGCCAGCAGTTTGGAGGGCAGGGTGAGTTCACCCCTCCACTTT.

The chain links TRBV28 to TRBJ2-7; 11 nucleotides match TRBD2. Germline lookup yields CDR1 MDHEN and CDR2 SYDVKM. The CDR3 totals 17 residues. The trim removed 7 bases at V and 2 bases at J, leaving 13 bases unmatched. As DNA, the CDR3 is TGTGCCAGCATTAAAGACACCTCGGGACTAGCGGCCTACGAGCAGTACTTC. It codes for CASIKDTSGLAAYEQYF.

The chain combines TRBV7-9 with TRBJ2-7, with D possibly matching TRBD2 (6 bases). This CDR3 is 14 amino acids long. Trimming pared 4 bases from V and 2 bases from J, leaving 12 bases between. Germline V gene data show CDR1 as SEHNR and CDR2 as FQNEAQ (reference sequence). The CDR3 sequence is CASSSRDLPYEQYF. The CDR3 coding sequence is TGTGCCAGCAGCTCCCGGGACTTACCCTACGAGCAGTACTTC. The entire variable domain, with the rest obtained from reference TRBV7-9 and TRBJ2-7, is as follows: DTGVSQNPRHKITKRGQNVTFRCDPISEHNRLYWYRQTLGQGPEFLTYFQNEAQLEKSRLLSDRFSAERPKGSFSTLEIQRTEQGDSAMYLCASSSRDLPYEQYFGPGTRLTVT.

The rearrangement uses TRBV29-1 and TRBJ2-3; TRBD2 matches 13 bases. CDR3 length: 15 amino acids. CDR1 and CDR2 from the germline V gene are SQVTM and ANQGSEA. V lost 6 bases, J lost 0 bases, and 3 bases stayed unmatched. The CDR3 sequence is CSVPTSGGSTDTQYF. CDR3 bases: TGCAGCGTCCCGACTAGCGGGGGGAGCACAGATACGCAGTATTTT.